This T cell receptor (beta chain) originates from a study of blood T cell repertoires in COVID-19. Study summary: Researchers got acute and convalescent COVID-19 samples from the United States, Italy and Spain. Sources were T cells, B-cell-depleted T cells, or PBMCs; the material itself was cDNA or gDNA.

Trimming took 1 base from V and 0 from J, leaving 4 bases between them. CDR1 is SGHTA and CDR2 is FQGNSA in the germline V gene. The CDR3 covers 14 residues. In the original analysis: Amplification with reference gene primers provided the estimates of nucleated cell counts. Sequencing was performed with immunoSEQ multiplex PCR; in TCRdb, only in-frame clones are kept and a portion is missing. V and J calls and clone size are copied from that table; D and trimming were computed from the DNA. The repertoire holds approximately 100,000 clones, with 81% as singletons. Sequencing used peripheral blood. The origin of this receptor is a human donor in a cohort sampled during active COVID-19. V is TRBV7-2 and J is TRBJ1-3; unclear D gene. In nucleotides, the CDR3 is TGTGCCAGCAGCTTAGACTACTCTGGAAACACCATATATTTT. It translates to CASSLDYSGNTIYF.